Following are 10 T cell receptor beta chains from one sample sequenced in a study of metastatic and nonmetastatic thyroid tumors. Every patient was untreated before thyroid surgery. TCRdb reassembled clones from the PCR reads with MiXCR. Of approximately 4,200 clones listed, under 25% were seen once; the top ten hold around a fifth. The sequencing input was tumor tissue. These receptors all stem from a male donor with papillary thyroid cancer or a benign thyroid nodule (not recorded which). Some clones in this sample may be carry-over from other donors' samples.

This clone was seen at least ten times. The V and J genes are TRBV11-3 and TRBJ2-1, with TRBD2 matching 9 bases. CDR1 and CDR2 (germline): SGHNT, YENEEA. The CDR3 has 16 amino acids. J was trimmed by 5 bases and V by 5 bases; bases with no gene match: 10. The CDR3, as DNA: TGTGCCAGCAGCCTAGGGGTGGCTAGCGGGAACAATGAGCAGTTCTTC. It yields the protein CASSLGVASGNNEQFF.

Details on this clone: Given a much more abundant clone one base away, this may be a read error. CDR3 region: CSASVPLYEQYF. Here the CDR3 DNA reads TGCAGTGCTAGCGTCCCCCTCTACGAGCAGTACTTC. V usage is TRBV20-1 and J usage is TRBJ2-7, with D uncertain. The CDR3 covers 12 residues. Trimming pared 3 bases from V and 3 bases from J, leaving 9 bases between. Germline CDR1 is DFQATT and CDR2 is SNEGSKA (reference sequence).

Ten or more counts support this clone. CDR3 sequence: CASSLGAGAITGETQYF. CDR3 in DNA: TGTGCCAGCAGTTTAGGTGCGGGAGCCATCACAGGGGAGACCCAGTACTTC. The chain couples TRBV12-3 or TRBV12-4 to TRBJ2-5; D is possibly TRBD2 (7 bases). Trimming pared 1 base from V and 5 bases from J, leaving 20 bases between. This CDR3 is 17 amino acids long.

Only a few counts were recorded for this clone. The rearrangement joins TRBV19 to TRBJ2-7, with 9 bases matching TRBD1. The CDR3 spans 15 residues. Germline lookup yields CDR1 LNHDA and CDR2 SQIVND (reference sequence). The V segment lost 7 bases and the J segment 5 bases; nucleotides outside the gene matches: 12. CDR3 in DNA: TGTGCCAGTATTTCACGACAGGGGGTGGCCGACGAGCAGTACTTC. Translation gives CASISRQGVADEQYF.

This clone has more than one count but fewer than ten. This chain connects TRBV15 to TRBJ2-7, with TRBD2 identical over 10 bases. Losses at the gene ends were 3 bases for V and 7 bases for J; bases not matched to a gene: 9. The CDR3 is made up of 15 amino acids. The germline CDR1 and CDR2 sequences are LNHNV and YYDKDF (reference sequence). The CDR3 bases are TGTGCCACCAGCAGGGGTGGAGCGGGAGGGGAAGAGCAGTACTTC. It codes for CATSRGGAGGEEQYF.

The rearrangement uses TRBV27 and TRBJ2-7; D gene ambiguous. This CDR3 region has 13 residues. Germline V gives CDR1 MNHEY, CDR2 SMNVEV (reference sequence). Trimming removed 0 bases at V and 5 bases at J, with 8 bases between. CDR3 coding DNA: TGTGCCAGCAGTTTATCGCGGCACCACGAGCAGTACTTC. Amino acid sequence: CASSLSRHHEQYF.

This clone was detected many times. The CDR3 coding sequence is TGTGCCAGCAGCTGGGACAGAGTTGGAGAGACCCAGTACTTC. It yields the protein CASSWDRVGETQYF. V usage is TRBV5-6 and J usage is TRBJ2-5; 7 bases fit TRBD1. Germline assignment: CDR1 SGHDT and CDR2 YYEEEE. V lost 3 bases and J lost 4; bases outside the gene matches: 6. This CDR3 has 14 residues.

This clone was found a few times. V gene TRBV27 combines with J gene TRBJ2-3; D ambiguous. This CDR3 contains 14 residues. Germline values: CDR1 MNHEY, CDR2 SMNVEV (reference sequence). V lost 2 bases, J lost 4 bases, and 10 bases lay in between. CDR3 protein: CASSLSSAADTQYF. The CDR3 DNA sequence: TGTGCCAGCAGTTTAAGTTCGGCAGCAGATACGCAGTATTTT.

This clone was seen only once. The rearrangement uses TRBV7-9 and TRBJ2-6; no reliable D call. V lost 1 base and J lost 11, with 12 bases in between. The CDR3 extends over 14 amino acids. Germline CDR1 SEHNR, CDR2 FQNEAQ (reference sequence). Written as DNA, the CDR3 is TGTGCCAGCAGCTTAGGTACTGGGTCCCACGTCCTGACTTTC. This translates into CASSLGTGSHVLTF.

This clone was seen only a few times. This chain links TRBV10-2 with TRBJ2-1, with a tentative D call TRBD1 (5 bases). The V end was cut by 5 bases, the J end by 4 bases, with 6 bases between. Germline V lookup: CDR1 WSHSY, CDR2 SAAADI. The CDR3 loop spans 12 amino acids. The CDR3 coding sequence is TGCGCCAGCAGTCCAGGGTACAATGAGCAGTTCTTC. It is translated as CASSPGYNEQFF.